This T cell receptor (beta chain) was recorded in a study of PD-1 blockade in classical Hodgkin lymphoma. Notes on the study in general: According to reports, newly diagnosed patients had lower baseline TCR diversity than healthy donors, and relapsed/refractory patients had lower baseline TCR diversity still.

In regard to this clone: Its antigen remains unknown.

This CDR3 comprises 14 residues. After removal of 5 bases from V and 5 bases from J, the junction contained 8 bases not matched to a gene. CDR1 is LNHDA, CDR2 SQIVND, per germline (reference sequence). Repertoires were generated with immunoSEQ multiplex PCR, while TCRdb's copy carries only in-frame clones and drops some. Here the sample spans about 22,000 clones, roughly three quarters being singletons. Brentuximab vedotin exposure varied among the patients, all of whom had relapsed after autologous stem cell transplantation. The chain is built from TRBV19 and TRBJ2-5, with 7 bases aligning to TRBD1. This material consisted of peripheral blood mononuclear cells (PBMCs), taken at baseline. This receptor was taken from a human donor with classical Hodgkin lymphoma. This CDR3 is CASSQEGARETQYF. The CDR3 DNA follows: TGTGCCAGTAGTCAAGAGGGGGCGCGGGAGACCCAGTACTTC.